These 8 T cell receptor beta chains were sequenced from one sample in a study of metastatic and nonmetastatic thyroid tumors (dated by TCRdb to about 2020). The library came from PCR. Instrument on record: Illumina HiSeq 4000. TCRdb reran the public reads through fastp at Q25 and MiXCR, keeping productive beta chains. Across this sample there are around 20,000 clones, with more than 15% seen only once. The ten largest clones represent over 9.5% of the sample. No patient had received any treatment before thyroid surgery. Source material: tumor tissue. Receptors originate from a female donor with papillary thyroid cancer or a benign thyroid nodule (not recorded which). Some clones in this sample may be carry-over from other donors' samples.

This clone has a count of ten or more. The genes are TRBV7-9 and TRBJ1-1; D perhaps matches TRBD1 (6 bases). V dropped 5 bases and J dropped 4 bases, with 14 bases sitting between them. Germline lookup yields CDR1 SEHNR and CDR2 FQNEAQ (reference sequence). The length of the CDR3 is 14 residues. DNA for the CDR3: TGTGCCAGCAGCCATCTCCAAGGGGGCACTGAAGCTTTCTTT. It translates to CASSHLQGGTEAFF.

This clone was counted ten times or more. The V call is TRBV2, the J call TRBJ1-5, with D possibly TRBD1 on 5 matching bases. This CDR3 has 13 amino acids. The germline V gene encodes CDR1 SNHLY and CDR2 FYNNEI. The V and J ends lost 5 bases and 4 bases respectively, with 9 bases between them. Here the CDR3 DNA reads TGTGCCAGCAGTCCGGCAGGGAATCAGCCCCAGCATTTT. Its translation is CASSPAGNQPQHF.

This clone was seen ten or more times. The CDR3 spells CASSYGGAGVANEQFF. CDR3 bases: TGTGCCAGCAGTTACGGCGGAGCGGGGGTAGCCAATGAGCAGTTCTTC. The V call is TRBV6-5, the J call TRBJ2-1, with 8 bases matching TRBD2. Trimming cost V 2 bases and J 6 bases; bases outside gene matches: 9. The CDR3 totals 16 residues. Germline V gives CDR1 MNHEY, CDR2 SVGAGI.

This clone was recorded many times. This rearrangement joins TRBV6-1 to TRBJ1-6; D perhaps matches TRBD1 (6 bases). The CDR3 totals 15 residues. The V gene's germline CDR1 is MNHNS and CDR2 SASEGT. V was pared by 7 bases and J by 6 bases, with 16 bases between. The CDR3 sequence: CASKTGGPGNSPLHF. The CDR3 bases are TGTGCCAGCAAAACGGGGGGCCCGGGTAATTCACCCCTCCACTTT.

This clone occurred many times. The chain is built from TRBV25-1 and TRBJ1-4; D unclear. Germline V gene sequence: CDR1 MGHDK, CDR2 SYGVNS. Trimming took 5 bases from V and 4 from J, leaving 11 bases between them. The CDR3 has 14 amino acids. The CDR3 region is CASSNSPINEKLFF. DNA of the CDR3: TGTGCCAGCAGTAACAGCCCGATTAATGAAAAACTGTTTTTT.

In the case of this clone: A much larger clone lies one base from this, so it may be a read error. The chain joins TRBV9 to TRBJ1-4; D might be TRBD1 (6 bases). The CDR3 totals 15 residues. The germline CDR1 and CDR2 sequences are SGDLS and YYNGEE. The CDR3 protein is CANSVGEGGGEKLFF. As DNA, the CDR3 is TGTGCCAACAGCGTAGGAGAGGGGGGAGGTGAAAAACTGTTTTTT.

This clone was observed at least ten times. The chain employs TRBV20-1 and TRBJ2-3; 8 positions agree with TRBD2. Germline values: CDR1 DFQATT, CDR2 SNEGSKA (reference sequence). Trimming cost V 5 bases and J 5 bases; bases outside gene matches: 12. The CDR3 spans 15 residues. Written as DNA, the CDR3 is TGCAGTGCTGAATCTCCGGGACTAGTAGGAGATACGCAGTATTTT. This translates into CSAESPGLVGDTQYF.

This clone is hyperexpanded (1% or more) in the sample. The V and J genes are TRBV12-3 or TRBV12-4 and TRBJ2-1; 9 bases are shared with TRBD1. There are 12 residues in the CDR3. Trimming took 3 bases from V and 15 from J; bases not matched to a gene: 6. The CDR3 DNA is TGTGCCAGCAGTTTGGCCGGGACAGGGTGGTTCTTC. This translates into CASSLAGTGWFF.